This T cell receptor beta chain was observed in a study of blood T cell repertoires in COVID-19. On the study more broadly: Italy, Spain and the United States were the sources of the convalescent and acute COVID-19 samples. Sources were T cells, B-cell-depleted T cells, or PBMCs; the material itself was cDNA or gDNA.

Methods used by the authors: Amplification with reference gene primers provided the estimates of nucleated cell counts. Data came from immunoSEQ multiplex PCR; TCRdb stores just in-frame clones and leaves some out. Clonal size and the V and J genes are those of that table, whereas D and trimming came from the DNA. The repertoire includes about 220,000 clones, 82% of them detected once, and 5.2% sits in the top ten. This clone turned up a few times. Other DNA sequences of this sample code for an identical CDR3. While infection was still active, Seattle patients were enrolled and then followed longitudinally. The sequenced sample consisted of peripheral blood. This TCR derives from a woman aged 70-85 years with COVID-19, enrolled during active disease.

CDR3 amino acids: CASSPTGGLNQPQHF. In DNA form, the CDR3 reads TGTGCCAGCAGTCCGACAGGGGGCCTCAATCAGCCCCAGCATTTT. The chain has TRBV6-5 and TRBJ1-5, with 10 nucleotides matching TRBD1. This CDR3 has 15 residues. CDR1 MNHEY and CDR2 SVGAGI come from the germline V gene. Losses at the gene ends were 5 bases for V and 3 bases for J; bases not matched to a gene: 4.